This entry concerns a single T cell receptor beta chain. Generated by immunoSEQ multiplex PCR, the TCRdb table keeps only in-frame clones and is missing some. The sample lists 40,000 to 45,000 clones, around four fifths seen once, with 13% in the top ten. Deletions cut 0 bases from V and 3 bases from J, with 13 bases between. The length of the CDR3 is 16 residues. The V gene's germline CDR1 is SGDLS and CDR2 YYNGEE. The data were taken from a study of PD-1 blockade in classical Hodgkin lymphoma. With no exception, relapse followed autologous stem cell transplantation in all patients, and brentuximab vedotin exposure varied. When best responses were assessed, they were complete response, partial response or progressive disease.

The chain joins TRBV9 to TRBJ2-1; no definite D call. Sequenced material: peripheral blood mononuclear cells (PBMCs), taken at baseline. The sequence came from a human donor with classical Hodgkin lymphoma. The DNA for the CDR3 is TGTGCCAGCAGCGTAGGGCACAGATCCTACTACAATGAGCAGTTCTTC. Translating gives CASSVGHRSYYNEQFF.